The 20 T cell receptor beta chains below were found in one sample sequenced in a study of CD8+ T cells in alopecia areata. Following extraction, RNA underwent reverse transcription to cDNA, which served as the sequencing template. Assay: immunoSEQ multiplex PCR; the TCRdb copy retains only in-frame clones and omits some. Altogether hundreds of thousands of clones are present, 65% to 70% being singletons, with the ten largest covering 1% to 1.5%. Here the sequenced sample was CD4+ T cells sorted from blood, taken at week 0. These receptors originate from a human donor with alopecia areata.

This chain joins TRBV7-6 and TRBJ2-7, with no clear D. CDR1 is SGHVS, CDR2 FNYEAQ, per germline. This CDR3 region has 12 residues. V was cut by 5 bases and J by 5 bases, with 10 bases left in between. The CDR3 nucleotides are TGTGCCAGCAGCCAAAGGAGAGACGAGCAGTACTTC. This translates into CASSQRRDEQYF.

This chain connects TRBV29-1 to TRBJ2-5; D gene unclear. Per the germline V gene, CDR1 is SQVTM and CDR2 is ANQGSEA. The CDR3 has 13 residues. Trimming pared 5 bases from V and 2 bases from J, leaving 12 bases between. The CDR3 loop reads CSVIQIPQETQYF. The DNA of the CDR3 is TGCAGCGTTATCCAGATCCCGCAAGAGACCCAGTACTTC.

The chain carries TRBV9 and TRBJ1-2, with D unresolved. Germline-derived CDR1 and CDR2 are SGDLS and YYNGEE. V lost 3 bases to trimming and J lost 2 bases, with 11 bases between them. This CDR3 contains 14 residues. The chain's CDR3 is CASSAGNRNYGYTF. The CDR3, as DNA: TGTGCCAGCAGCGCGGGAAATCGAAACTATGGCTACACCTTC.

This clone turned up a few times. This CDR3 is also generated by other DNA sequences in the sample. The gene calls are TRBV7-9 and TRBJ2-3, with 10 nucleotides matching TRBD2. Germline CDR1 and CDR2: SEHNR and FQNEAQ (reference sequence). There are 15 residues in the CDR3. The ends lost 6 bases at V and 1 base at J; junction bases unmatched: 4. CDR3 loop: CASSLTSGGTDTQYF. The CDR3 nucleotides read TGTGCCAGCAGTCTTACTAGCGGGGGCACAGATACGCAGTATTTT.

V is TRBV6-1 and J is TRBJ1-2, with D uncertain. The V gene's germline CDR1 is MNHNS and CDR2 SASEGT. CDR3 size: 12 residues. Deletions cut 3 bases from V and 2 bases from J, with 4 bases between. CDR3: CASSDTNYGYTF. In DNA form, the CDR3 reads TGTGCCAGCAGTGACACCAACTATGGCTACACCTTC.

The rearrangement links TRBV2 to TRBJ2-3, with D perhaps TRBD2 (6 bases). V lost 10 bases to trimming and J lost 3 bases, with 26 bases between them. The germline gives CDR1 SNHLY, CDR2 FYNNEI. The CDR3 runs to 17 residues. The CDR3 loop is CATQRAAGPTVTDTQYF. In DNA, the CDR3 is TGTGCCACACAACGGGCGGCGGGGCCAACAGTGACAGATACGCAGTATTTT.

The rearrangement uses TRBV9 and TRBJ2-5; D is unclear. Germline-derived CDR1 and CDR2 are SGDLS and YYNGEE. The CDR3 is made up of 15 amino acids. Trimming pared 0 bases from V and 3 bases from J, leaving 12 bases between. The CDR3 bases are TGTGCCAGCAGCGTAGGTAGTCTAGTCGAAGAGACCCAGTACTTC. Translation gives CASSVGSLVEETQYF.

The CDR3 protein is CASSPLGQEAYEQYF. In nucleotides, the CDR3 is TGTGCCAGCAGTCCCCTTGGACAGGAGGCTTACGAGCAGTACTTC. This chain links TRBV27 with TRBJ2-7; 7 bases agree with TRBD1. The V gene's germline CDR1 is MNHEY and CDR2 SMNVEV (reference sequence). V lost 5 bases and J lost 4; bases outside the gene matches: 11. The CDR3 contains 15 residues.

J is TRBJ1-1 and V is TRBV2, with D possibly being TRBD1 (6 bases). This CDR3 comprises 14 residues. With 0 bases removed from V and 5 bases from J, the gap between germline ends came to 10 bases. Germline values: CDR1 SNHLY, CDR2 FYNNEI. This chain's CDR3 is CASSEAGGRTEAFF. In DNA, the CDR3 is TGTGCCAGCAGTGAAGCAGGGGGAAGGACTGAAGCTTTCTTT.

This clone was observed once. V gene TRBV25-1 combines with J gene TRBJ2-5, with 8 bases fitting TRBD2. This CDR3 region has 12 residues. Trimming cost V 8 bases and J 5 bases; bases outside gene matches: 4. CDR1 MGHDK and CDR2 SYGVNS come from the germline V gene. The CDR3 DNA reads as TGTGCCAGCGGGACTAGATCTGAGACCCAGTACTTC. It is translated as CASGTRSETQYF.

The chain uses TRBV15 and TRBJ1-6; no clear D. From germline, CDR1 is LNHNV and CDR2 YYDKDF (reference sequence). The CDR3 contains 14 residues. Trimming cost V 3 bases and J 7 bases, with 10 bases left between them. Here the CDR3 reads CATSRATENSPLHF. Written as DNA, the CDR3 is TGTGCCACCAGCAGGGCTACTGAGAATTCACCCCTCCACTTT.

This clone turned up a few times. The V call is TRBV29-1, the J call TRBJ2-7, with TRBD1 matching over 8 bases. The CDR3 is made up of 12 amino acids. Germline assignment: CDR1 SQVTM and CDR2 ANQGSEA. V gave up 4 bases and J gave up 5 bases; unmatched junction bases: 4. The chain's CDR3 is CSVVTGVDEQYF. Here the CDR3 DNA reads TGCAGCGTTGTGACAGGGGTCGACGAGCAGTACTTC.

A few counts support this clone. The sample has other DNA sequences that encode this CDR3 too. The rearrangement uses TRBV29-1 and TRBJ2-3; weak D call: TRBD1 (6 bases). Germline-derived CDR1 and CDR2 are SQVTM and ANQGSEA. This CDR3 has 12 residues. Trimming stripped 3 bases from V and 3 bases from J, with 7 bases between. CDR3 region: CSVDTGTDTQYF. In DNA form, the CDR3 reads TGCAGCGTTGATACAGGGACAGATACGCAGTATTTT.

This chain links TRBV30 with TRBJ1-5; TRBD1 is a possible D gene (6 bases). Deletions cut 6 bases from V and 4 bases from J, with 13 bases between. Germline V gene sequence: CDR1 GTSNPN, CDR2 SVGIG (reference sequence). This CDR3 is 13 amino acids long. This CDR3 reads CACQTGGNQPQHF. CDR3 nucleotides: TGTGCCTGCCAGACAGGAGGGAATCAGCCCCAGCATTTT.

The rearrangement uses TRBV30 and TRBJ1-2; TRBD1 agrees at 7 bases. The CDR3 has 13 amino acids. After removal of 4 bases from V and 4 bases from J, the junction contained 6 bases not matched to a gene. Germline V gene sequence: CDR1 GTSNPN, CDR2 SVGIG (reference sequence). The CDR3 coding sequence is TGTGCCTGGAACCCGACAGGGCTCTATGGCTACACCTTC. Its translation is CAWNPTGLYGYTF.

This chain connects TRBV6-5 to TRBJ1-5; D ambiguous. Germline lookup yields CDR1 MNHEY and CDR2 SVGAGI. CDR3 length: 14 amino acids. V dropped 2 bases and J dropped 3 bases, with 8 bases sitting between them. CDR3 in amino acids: CASSYDGVNQPQHF. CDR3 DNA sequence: TGTGCCAGCAGTTACGACGGGGTCAATCAGCCCCAGCATTTT.

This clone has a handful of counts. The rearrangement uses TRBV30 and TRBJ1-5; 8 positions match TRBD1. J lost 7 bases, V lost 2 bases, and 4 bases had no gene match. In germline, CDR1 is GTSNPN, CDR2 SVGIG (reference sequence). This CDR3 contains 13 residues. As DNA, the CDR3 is TGTGCCTGGAGTTCAGGGGGCGCCCAGCCCCAGCATTTT. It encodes CAWSSGGAQPQHF.

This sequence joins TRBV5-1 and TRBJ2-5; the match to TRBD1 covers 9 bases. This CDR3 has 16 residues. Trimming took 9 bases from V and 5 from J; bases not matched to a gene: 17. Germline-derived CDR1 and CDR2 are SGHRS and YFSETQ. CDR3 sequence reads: CANIPGTGPIRETQYF. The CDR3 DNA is TGCGCCAATATTCCCGGGACAGGGCCGATAAGGGAGACCCAGTACTTC.

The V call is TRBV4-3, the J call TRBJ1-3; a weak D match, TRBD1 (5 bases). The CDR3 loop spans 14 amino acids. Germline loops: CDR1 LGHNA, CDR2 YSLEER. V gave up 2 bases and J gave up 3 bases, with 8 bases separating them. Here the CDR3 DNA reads TGCGCCAGCAGCCAAACAGGCTTTGGAAACACCATATATTTT. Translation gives CASSQTGFGNTIYF.

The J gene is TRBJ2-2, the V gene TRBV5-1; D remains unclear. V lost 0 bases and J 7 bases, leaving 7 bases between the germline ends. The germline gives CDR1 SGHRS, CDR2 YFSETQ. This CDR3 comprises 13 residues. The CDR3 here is CASSLGGSGELFF. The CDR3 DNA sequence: TGCGCCAGCAGCTTGGGAGGTAGCGGGGAGCTGTTTTTT.